This T cell receptor beta chain was identified in a study of T cells in Graves' hyperthyroidism and ophthalmopathy. The CDR3 has 13 residues. CDR1 and CDR2 from the germline V gene are MGHRA and YSYEKL. V dropped 4 bases and J dropped 5 bases, with 9 bases sitting between them. Exclusion of a patient resulted from uncontrolled infection, other autoimmune disease, pregnancy or lactation. PBMCs stemmed from 8.5 to 10 ml fresh peripheral blood. The CDR3 regions of TCR beta were amplified from RNA transcripts. The HTBI primer set served for first-round RT-PCR of the TCR CDR3. TCRdb reprocessed the multiplex PCR reads with MiXCR, giving one entry per CDR3 protein. The sample lists roughly 180,000 distinct CDR3 sequences, 15% to 20% occurring once.

The TCR sequence derives from a woman between 45 and 60 years old with Graves' hyperthyroidism. The sequenced sample was blood. This chain connects TRBV4-1 to TRBJ1-5; unclear D gene. DNA for the CDR3: TGCGCCAGCAGCCTCCTGCCGGATCAGCCCCAGCATTTT. Residues: CASSLLPDQPQHF.